These 27 T cell receptor beta chains originate from one sample sequenced in a study of beta chain features in type 1 diabetes. Every isolated RNA sample was fully reverse transcribed, so sequencing captured expressed TCRB transcripts. Only in-frame clones appear in the TCRdb table, and some are missing; sequencing was by immunoSEQ multiplex PCR. This sample has more than 300,000 clones, with around 8% found just once. The material sequenced was central memory CD4+ T cells from blood. Receptor source: a woman aged 18 to 35 in good health.

This chain links TRBV9 with TRBJ1-2, with D maybe TRBD1 (6 bases). Germline assignment: CDR1 SGDLS and CDR2 YYNGEE. Trimming took off 4 bases at V and 3 bases at J, with 16 bases between the two ends. This CDR3 has 15 residues. CDR3 sequence (DNA): TGTGCCAGCAGCCCTGCGACAGGAGTAGACTATGGCTACACCTTC. Its translation: CASSPATGVDYGYTF. The whole variable domain, remainder taken from reference TRBV9 and TRBJ1-2, is DSGVTQTPKHLITATGQRVTLRCSPRSGDLSVYWYQQSLDQGLQFLIQYYNGEERAKGNILERFSAQQFPDLHSELNLSSLELGDSALYFCASSPATGVDYGYTFGSGTRLTVV.

The chain is built from TRBV7-3 and TRBJ2-2, with TRBD2 matching over 13 bases. The CDR3 extends over 16 amino acids. V shed 5 bases, J shed 4 bases, and the junction held 4 bases outside the gene matches. The germline V gene encodes CDR1 SGHTA and CDR2 FQGTGA. The CDR3 loop is CASSQTSGRVTGELFF. CDR3 bases: TGTGCCAGCAGCCAAACTAGCGGGAGGGTCACCGGGGAGCTGTTTTTT.

This clone was seen many times. The chain has TRBV5-1 and TRBJ2-5; D is possibly TRBD1 or TRBD2 (5 bases each). The CDR3 has 14 residues. The ends were cut back, 4 bases at V and 1 base at J, with 11 bases in the middle. Germline V gives CDR1 SGHRS, CDR2 YFSETQ. Written as DNA, the CDR3 is TGCGCCAGCAGCACGGGACGCGGCCAAGAGACCCAGTACTTC. It codes for CASSTGRGQETQYF.

The gene calls are TRBV11-2 and TRBJ2-3, with TRBD2 identical over 10 bases. V trimming: 5 bases; J trimming: 1 base; junction bases outside the gene matches: 6. The CDR3 runs 16 residues. CDR1 SGHAT and CDR2 FQNNGV come from the germline V gene. The CDR3 nucleotides read TGTGCCAGCAGCCCCGGGCTAGCGGGAGGCACAGATACGCAGTATTTT. Encoded protein: CASSPGLAGGTDTQYF.

This clone was seen a few times. The genes are TRBV28 and TRBJ1-2; 9 nucleotides line up with TRBD1. Unmatched junction bases numbered 4, after V lost 3 bases and J lost 5 bases. This CDR3 region has 14 residues. Germline V gene data show CDR1 as MDHEN and CDR2 as SYDVKM. CDR3 sequence: CASSLVQGAYGYTF. DNA for the CDR3: TGTGCCAGCAGTTTGGTACAGGGGGCGTATGGCTACACCTTC.

The sample holds a few counts of this clone. The J gene is TRBJ2-5, the V gene TRBV2; 8 bases match TRBD2. V lost 4 bases to trimming and J lost 2 bases; unmatched junction nucleotides: 6. Germline CDR1 reads SNHLY; CDR2 reads FYNNEI. The CDR3 covers 15 residues. Here the CDR3 reads CASSGAGLDQETQYF. The CDR3 region has the DNA TGTGCCAGCAGTGGAGCGGGACTAGATCAAGAGACCCAGTACTTC.

The chain carries TRBV5-6 and TRBJ1-2; D remains ambiguous. CDR1 SGHDT and CDR2 YYEEEE come from the germline V gene. The V end lost 2 bases, the J end lost 3 bases, and 23 bases lay between the germline ends. CDR3 length equals 18 residues. The CDR3 DNA sequence: TGTGCCAGCAGCTTCATCCCCCAGGCGGGGTCTGGGCACTATGGCTACACCTTC. It encodes CASSFIPQAGSGHYGYTF.

V gene TRBV5-6 combines with J gene TRBJ2-2; D gene unclear. This CDR3 has 16 amino acids. CDR1 is SGHDT, CDR2 YYEEEE, per germline. Between the trimmed V and J ends, which lost 1 base and 6 bases, there was a span of 16 bases. The CDR3 reads CASSLNPGLRAGELFF. The CDR3 coding sequence is TGTGCCAGCAGCTTGAATCCGGGCTTAAGGGCCGGGGAGCTGTTTTTT.

This clone was observed many times. This rearrangement joins TRBV2 to TRBJ2-2; 9 bases map to TRBD2. The CDR3 extends over 18 amino acids. Trimming cost V 4 bases and J 1 base; bases outside gene matches: 10. Germline lookup yields CDR1 SNHLY and CDR2 FYNNEI. CDR3: CASSALPTSGLNTGELFF. The CDR3 nucleotides read TGTGCCAGCAGTGCCCTCCCGACTAGCGGCCTGAACACCGGGGAGCTGTTTTTT.

This rearrangement joins TRBV10-3 to TRBJ2-7, with D possibly being TRBD2 (6 bases). Germline values: CDR1 ENHRY, CDR2 SYGVKD. Trimming took off 0 bases at V and 6 bases at J, with 12 bases between the two ends. The CDR3 spans 14 residues. CDR3 coding DNA: TGTGCCATCAGTGAGTCGGGACTGCCGGGCGAGCAGTACTTC. Its protein product is CAISESGLPGEQYF.

The CDR3 here is CASSSQTGVTEAFF. CDR3 bases: TGCGCCAGCAGCTCCCAAACAGGGGTCACTGAAGCTTTCTTT. The V gene is TRBV5-1, the J gene TRBJ1-1; TRBD1 aligns across 7 bases. Germline assignment: CDR1 SGHRS and CDR2 YFSETQ. Trimming removed 3 bases from V and 4 bases from J; junction bases left unmatched: 6. The CDR3 is 14 residues long.

The gene calls are TRBV5-6 and TRBJ1-4; 9 bases align to TRBD1. V shed 4 bases and J 10 bases; nucleotides not matched to a gene: 11. The CDR3 has 15 amino acids. CDR1 and CDR2 (germline): SGHDT, YYEEEE. The chain's CDR3 is CASSPTGTGRVKLFF. The CDR3 region has the DNA TGTGCCAGCAGCCCCACCGGGACAGGGCGTGTAAAACTGTTTTTT.

This chain connects TRBV28 to TRBJ2-1; D possibly corresponds to TRBD2 (6 bases). The ends were cut back, 7 bases at V and 5 bases at J, with 24 bases in the middle. Per the germline V gene, CDR1 is MDHEN and CDR2 is SYDVKM. The CDR3 length is 17 residues. This CDR3 reads CASTAGIGTTPHNEQFF. The CDR3 DNA is TGTGCCAGCACCGCGGGGATCGGGACCACCCCCCACAATGAGCAGTTCTTC.

The chain carries TRBV10-3 and TRBJ1-5, with D tentatively TRBD1 (5 bases). The V gene lost 3 bases and the J gene lost 7 bases, with 10 bases spanning the gap. The CDR3 spans 13 residues. CDR1 ENHRY and CDR2 SYGVKD come from the germline V gene. The CDR3 loop is CAISEQGEQPQHF. The CDR3 DNA reads as TGTGCCATCAGTGAACAAGGGGAACAGCCCCAGCATTTT.

This clone was observed a few times. The chain recombines TRBV5-1 with TRBJ2-1, with 11 bases that match TRBD2. Germline trimming cut 0 bases from V and 9 bases from J; bases unmatched to any gene: 11. The CDR3 spans 17 residues. The germline V gene has CDR1 SGHRS and CDR2 YFSETQ. The CDR3 nucleotides are TGCGCCAGCAGCTTGGGGGCTAGCGGGAGGCCCCGGGTTGAGCAGTTCTTC. Translated: CASSLGASGRPRVEQFF. The variable domain in full, completed from reference TRBV5-1 and TRBJ2-1, reads KAGVTQTPRYLIKTRGQQVTLSCSPISGHRSVSWYQQTPGQGLQFLFEYFSETQRNKGNFPGRFSGRQFSNSRSEMNVSTLELGDSALYLCASSLGASGRPRVEQFFGPGTRLTVL.

The V and J genes are TRBV4-2 and TRBJ1-4; 10 nucleotides align to TRBD1. The germline gives CDR1 LGHNA, CDR2 YNFKEQ. This CDR3 comprises 16 residues. Trimming at V came to 2 bases and at J to 8 bases, leaving 8 bases not matched to a gene. CDR3 in DNA: TGTGCCAGCAGCCAAAGACAGGGGGCGCGCGGGGAAAAACTGTTTTTT. Its translation: CASSQRQGARGEKLFF.

This clone was found a few times. CDR3 in amino acids: CASSKQVMGQGGNEQFF. The CDR3 nucleotides read TGTGCCAGCAGCAAACAAGTCATGGGACAGGGGGGCAATGAGCAGTTCTTC. The chain recombines TRBV7-2 with TRBJ2-1, with 11 bases fitting TRBD1. CDR3 length equals 17 residues. Germline V gives CDR1 SGHTA, CDR2 FQGNSA. With 5 bases clipped from V and 6 bases from J, the junction kept 12 bases outside the gene matches.

The chain has TRBV4-3 and TRBJ2-2; maybe TRBD2 (6 bases). Germline values: CDR1 LGHNA, CDR2 YSLEER. V was cut by 0 bases and J by 2 bases, with 13 bases left in between. The CDR3 runs to 17 residues. The CDR3 sequence is CASSQEFRGTNTGELFF. CDR3 coding DNA: TGCGCCAGCAGCCAAGAATTTCGAGGGACTAACACCGGGGAGCTGTTTTTT.

This clone has only a few counts. Different DNA sequences within this sample yield the same CDR3. V gene TRBV11-2 combines with J gene TRBJ2-5, with 11 bases lining up with TRBD1. V was pared by 5 bases and J by 5 bases, with 4 bases of the junction left unmatched. CDR3 length: 14 residues. Per germline, CDR1 SGHAT and CDR2 FQNNGV. CDR3 DNA: TGTGCCAGCAGCCCGGACAGGGGGCGGGAGACCCAGTACTTC. Its translation is CASSPDRGRETQYF.

The chain recombines TRBV14 with TRBJ2-6, with no clear D. This CDR3 is 16 amino acids long. The germline V gene encodes CDR1 SGHDN and CDR2 FVKESK. Trimming cost V 1 base and J 0 bases, with 7 bases left between them. The CDR3 DNA follows: TGTGCCAGCAGCCAAGGTTGGCCCTCTGGGGCCAACGTCCTGACTTTC. Its translation is CASSQGWPSGANVLTF.

Only a few counts were recorded for this clone. The chain joins TRBV27 to TRBJ2-5; 7 positions match TRBD1. The CDR3 is made up of 16 amino acids. Germline V gives CDR1 MNHEY, CDR2 SMNVEV (reference sequence). The V gene end was trimmed by 5 bases and the J gene end by 2 bases; junction bases not matched to a gene: 11. CDR3 nucleotide sequence: TGTGCCAGCAGTAAGGGTTGGACAGGAATTCAAGAGACCCAGTACTTC. Its protein product is CASSKGWTGIQETQYF.

At least ten counts were recorded for this clone. J is TRBJ2-6 and V is TRBV7-2; 8 bases line up with TRBD2. The CDR3 runs to 17 residues. Trimming at V came to 4 bases and at J to 2 bases, leaving 7 bases not matched to a gene. The V gene's germline CDR1 is SGHTA and CDR2 FQGNSA. The CDR3 loop is CASSSRGTSTGANVLTF. CDR3 in DNA: TGTGCCAGCAGCTCTAGGGGGACTAGTACTGGGGCCAACGTCCTGACTTTC.

The V gene is TRBV27, the J gene TRBJ1-1; D is unresolved. The CDR3 has 13 residues. Looked up from germline, CDR1 is MNHEY and CDR2 is SMNVEV (reference sequence). V lost 3 bases, J lost 8 bases, and 13 bases lay in between. This CDR3 is CASSLPNMGEAFF. CDR3 bases: TGTGCCAGCAGTTTGCCCAATATGGGAGAAGCTTTCTTT.

This clone has a handful of counts. This sequence joins TRBV6-1 and TRBJ1-2, with D maybe TRBD1 (6 bases). Trimming removed 7 bases at V and 4 bases at J, with 16 bases between. This CDR3 region has 14 residues. From germline, CDR1 is MNHNS and CDR2 SASEGT. The CDR3 here is CASIYRGATYGYTF. CDR3 DNA sequence: TGTGCCAGCATTTACCGGGGGGCGACCTATGGCTACACCTTC.

The chain recombines TRBV25-1 with TRBJ2-1, with no clear D. The CDR3 is 12 amino acids. The V end was cut by 7 bases, the J end by 4 bases, with 8 bases between. Germline V CDR1 and CDR2: MGHDK, SYGVNS. The CDR3 DNA follows: TGTGCCAGCACCTCGTTGTACAATGAGCAGTTCTTC. As protein: CASTSLYNEQFF.

This clone was seen at least ten times. The chain recombines TRBV28 with TRBJ2-7; no clear D gene. This CDR3 contains 13 residues. From germline, CDR1 is MDHEN and CDR2 SYDVKM. V gave up 7 bases and J gave up 2 bases, with 12 bases separating them. The CDR3 here is CASNPSATYEQYF. DNA for the CDR3: TGTGCCAGCAACCCATCGGCTACCTACGAGCAGTACTTC.

This clone was seen a few times. This sequence joins TRBV10-3 and TRBJ2-7, with D possibly being TRBD2 (7 bases). There are 15 residues in the CDR3. Germline values: CDR1 ENHRY, CDR2 SYGVKD. V was clipped by 8 bases and J by 1 base, with 18 bases between them. The CDR3 loop is CAIRPGAGASYEQYF. The CDR3 DNA reads TGTGCCATCCGACCGGGGGCGGGAGCATCCTACGAGCAGTACTTC.